These T cell receptor beta chains were read from a single sample in a study of shared clonotypes between healthy human individuals. Some clones are missing from TCRdb's copy, which holds only in-frame ones; the method was immunoSEQ multiplex PCR. The sample holds roughly 1.4 million clones, around 98.5% seen once. Material for sequencing was naive CD4+ T cells sorted from blood. The receptors were sampled from a man aged 25-45 years in good health. CDR3s include the opening cysteine and the closing phenylalanine or tryptophan. A D gene is named only where the DNA matches it firmly. Not all rows give a size; the values are once, few, many and, for expanded clones, a class.

TRBV10-2	-	TRBD2	TRBJ2-7	CASHKLSGSNEQYF	TGCGCCAGCCATAAACTTAGCGGGAGTAACGAGCAGTACTTC
TRBV4-1	-	-	TRBJ2-7	CASSQDRTSLSEQYF	TGCGCCAGCAGCCAAGATCGCACTAGCTTATCCGAGCAGTACTTC
TRBV27	-	-	TRBJ2-3	CASSLSRGWADTQYF	TGTGCCAGCAGTTTATCGAGAGGGTGGGCAGATACGCAGTATTTT
TRBV2	-	TRBD1	TRBJ1-5	CASSPGQGDQPQHF	TGTGCCAGCAGCCCGGGACAGGGAGATCAGCCCCAGCATTTT
TRBV5-6	once	TRBD2	TRBJ2-3	CASSLPPLAGLTDTQYF	TGTGCCAGCAGCTTGCCCCCCCTAGCGGGGCTCACAGATACGCAGTATTTT
TRBV28	-	-	TRBJ2-2	CASTRGTSNTGELFF	TGTGCCAGCACCCGAGGGACATCGAACACCGGGGAGCTGTTTTTT
TRBV7-9	-	-	TRBJ2-1	CASSSGLEGNEQFF	TGTGCCAGCAGCTCGGGACTTGAGGGGAATGAGCAGTTCTTC
TRBV19	-	-	TRBJ2-1	CASRNTGDNEQFF	TGTGCCAGTAGGAACACAGGAGACAATGAGCAGTTCTTC
TRBV4-1	-	TRBD2	TRBJ2-5	CASSQIQLGGGETQYF	TGCGCCAGCAGCCAGATACAGTTGGGGGGGGGAGAGACCCAGTACTTC
TRBV18	once	TRBD1	TRBJ2-7	CASSTYQTGGYEQYF	TGTGCCAGCTCAACCTATCAGACAGGGGGCTACGAGCAGTACTTC
TRBV10-1	once	TRBD1	TRBJ1-1	CASSRTGWNTEAFF	TGCGCCAGCAGTCGGACAGGATGGAACACTGAAGCTTTCTTT
TRBV5-1	-	-	TRBJ2-3	CASTALGDTQYF	TGCGCCAGCACCGCGTTGGGGGATACGCAGTATTTT
TRBV4-2	-	-	TRBJ2-7	CASIGGPDYEQYF	TGTGCCAGCATCGGCGGCCCAGACTACGAGCAGTACTTC
TRBV7-8	-	-	TRBJ1-4	CASSLARGRLRATNEKLFF	TGTGCCAGCAGCTTAGCGCGAGGGAGGCTCCGTGCAACTAATGAAAAACTGTTTTTT
TRBV18	-	-	TRBJ2-7	CASSPPQTDYSYEQYF	TGTGCCAGCTCACCACCTCAAACAGATTACTCCTACGAGCAGTACTTC
TRBV6-1	-	-	TRBJ2-6	CASSDRPGANVLTF	TGTGCCAGCAGCGACAGGCCCGGGGCCAACGTCCTGACTTTC
TRBV4-3	-	TRBD1	TRBJ2-7	CASSRGQGLIYEQYF	TGCGCCAGCAGCCGGGGACAGGGGTTAATCTACGAGCAGTACTTC
TRBV12-2	-	-	TRBJ2-7	CASRPLTRDRVYEQYF	TGTGCAAGTCGCCCGCTGACACGGGACAGAGTCTACGAGCAGTACTTC
TRBV2	-	-	TRBJ2-5	CASSGLGSATQYF	TGTGCCAGCAGTGGACTAGGGTCTGCGACCCAGTACTTC
TRBV10-1	once	TRBD2	TRBJ2-7	CASSETAGLVGEQYF	TGCGCCAGCAGTGAGACCGCGGGACTAGTCGGCGAGCAGTACTTC
TRBV4-1	once	-	TRBJ1-3	CASSQAAGGGNTIYF	TGCGCCAGCAGCCAAGCGGCGGGGGGGGGAAACACCATATATTTT
TRBV19	-	TRBD1	TRBJ2-2	CASKEGTGHGELFF	TGTGCCAGTAAGGAAGGGACAGGGCACGGGGAGCTGTTTTTT
TRBV15	-	TRBD2	TRBJ2-7	CATSRDASGRPAYEQYF	TGTGCCACCAGCAGAGATGCTAGCGGGAGGCCCGCCTACGAGCAGTACTTC
TRBV7-9	once	-	TRBJ2-1	CASSCTGCNEQFF	TGTGCCAGCAGCTGTACAGGGTGCAATGAGCAGTTCTTC
TRBV11-2	once	TRBD1	TRBJ2-5	CASSSRTGGGGETQYF	TGTGCCAGCAGCTCAAGGACAGGGGGCGGAGGAGAGACCCAGTACTTC
TRBV10-3	-	TRBD1	TRBJ1-2	CAISADTGQVDYGYTF	TGTGCCATCAGTGCGGACACGGGACAGGTGGACTATGGCTACACCTTC
TRBV5-8	-	-	TRBJ1-2	CASSSGPVTYGYTF	TGTGCCAGCAGCTCTGGGCCCGTCACCTATGGCTACACCTTC
TRBV19	-	TRBD1	TRBJ1-2	CASSSRTGEFIYGYTF	TGTGCCAGTAGTAGCCGGACAGGTGAATTTATCTATGGCTACACCTTC
TRBV6-5	-	TRBD1	TRBJ2-7	CASSYSGQGAFEQYF	TGTGCCAGCAGTTACTCGGGACAGGGGGCCTTCGAGCAGTACTTC
TRBV7-9	few	-	TRBJ2-7	CASSSAVRVPYEQYF	TGTGCCAGCAGCTCAGCCGTCAGGGTCCCCTACGAGCAGTACTTC
TRBV11-2	-	-	TRBJ2-7	CASSFLRDGSYEQYF	TGTGCCAGCAGCTTTTTACGGGACGGCTCCTACGAGCAGTACTTC
TRBV4-2	-	TRBD2	TRBJ2-3	CASSQVGRTSGRIDTQYF	TGTGCCAGCAGCCAAGTCGGAAGGACTAGCGGGAGAATCGATACGCAGTATTTT
TRBV27	once	-	TRBJ2-3	CASSPFARGQRDTDTQYF	TGTGCCAGCAGCCCTTTCGCGCGGGGGCAGAGGGACACAGATACGCAGTATTTT
TRBV18	-	TRBD1	TRBJ1-1	CASSPYGTGWNTEAFF	TGTGCCAGCTCACCCTATGGGACAGGGTGGAACACTGAAGCTTTCTTT
TRBV6-5	once	-	TRBJ2-7	CASSSDYADSYEQYF	TGTGCCAGCAGTTCCGACTATGCTGACTCCTACGAGCAGTACTTC
TRBV25-1	-	TRBD2	TRBJ2-1	CASSYPGLALNEQFF	TGTGCCAGCTCCTACCCGGGACTAGCTTTAAATGAGCAGTTCTTC
TRBV14	-	-	TRBJ2-2	CASSQTSGLHTGELFF	TGTGCCAGCAGCCAGACTTCGGGTTTGCACACCGGGGAGCTGTTTTTT
TRBV28	-	TRBD1	TRBJ2-1	CASSPRIWDRGHNEQFF	TGTGCCAGCAGCCCTCGTATATGGGACAGGGGGCACAATGAGCAGTTCTTC